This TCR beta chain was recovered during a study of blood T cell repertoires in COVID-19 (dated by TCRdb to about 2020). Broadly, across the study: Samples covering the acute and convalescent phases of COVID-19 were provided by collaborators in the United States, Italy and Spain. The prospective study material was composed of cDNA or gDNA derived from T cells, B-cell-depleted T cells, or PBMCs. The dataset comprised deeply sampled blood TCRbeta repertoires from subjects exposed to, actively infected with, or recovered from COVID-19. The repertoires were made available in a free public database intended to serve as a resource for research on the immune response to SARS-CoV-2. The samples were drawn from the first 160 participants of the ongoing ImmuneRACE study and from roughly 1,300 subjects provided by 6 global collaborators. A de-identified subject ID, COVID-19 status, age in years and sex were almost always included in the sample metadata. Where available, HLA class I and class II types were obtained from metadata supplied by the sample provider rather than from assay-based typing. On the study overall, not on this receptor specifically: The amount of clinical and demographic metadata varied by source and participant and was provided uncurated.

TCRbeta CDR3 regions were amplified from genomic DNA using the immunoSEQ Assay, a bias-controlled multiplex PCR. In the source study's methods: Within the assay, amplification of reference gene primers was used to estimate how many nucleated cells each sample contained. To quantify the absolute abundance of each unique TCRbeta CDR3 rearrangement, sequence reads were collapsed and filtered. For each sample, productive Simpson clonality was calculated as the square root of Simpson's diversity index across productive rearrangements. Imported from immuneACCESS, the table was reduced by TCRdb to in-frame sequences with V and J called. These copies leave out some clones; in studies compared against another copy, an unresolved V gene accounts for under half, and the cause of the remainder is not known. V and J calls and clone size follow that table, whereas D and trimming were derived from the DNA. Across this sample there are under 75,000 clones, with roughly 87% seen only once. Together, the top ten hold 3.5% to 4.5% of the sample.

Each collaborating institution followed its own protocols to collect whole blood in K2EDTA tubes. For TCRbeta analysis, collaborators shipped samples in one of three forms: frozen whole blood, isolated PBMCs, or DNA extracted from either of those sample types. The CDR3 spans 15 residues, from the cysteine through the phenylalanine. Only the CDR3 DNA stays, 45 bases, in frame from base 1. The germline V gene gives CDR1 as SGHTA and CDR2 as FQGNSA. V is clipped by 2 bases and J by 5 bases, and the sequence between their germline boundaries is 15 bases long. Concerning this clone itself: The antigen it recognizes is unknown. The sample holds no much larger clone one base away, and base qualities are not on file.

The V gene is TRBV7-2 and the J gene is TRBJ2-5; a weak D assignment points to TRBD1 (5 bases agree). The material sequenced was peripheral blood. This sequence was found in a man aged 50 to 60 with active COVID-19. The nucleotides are TGTGCCAGCAGCTTAAGGGGATCCTACGGGGAGACCCAGTACTTC. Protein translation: CASSLRGSYGETQYF.